The rows below give T cell receptor beta chains drawn from one sample of a study of cytomegalovirus exposure and HLA in healthy donors. TCRdb keeps only in-frame clones here, not all; method: immunoSEQ multiplex PCR. The table has around 160,000 clones, about three quarters seen once; the top ten hold 2.5% to 3.5%. The sample was PBMCs. All receptors come from a man aged 35 to 55 in good health and CMV-seropositive. The CDR3 runs from the conserved cysteine through the conserved F or W. A D gene is named only where the DNA matches it firmly. Rows may omit the clone size; those that give it use once, few, many or a size class.

CDR3 DNA	CDR3 protein	D gene	V gene	J gene	clone size
TGCGCCAGCAGCTCGATGGGGCCATACACTGAAGCTTTCTTT	CASSSMGPYTEAFF	.	TRBV5-1	TRBJ1-1	once
TGTGCCATCAGTCAGGGTTTCGGGCAAGAGACCCAGTACTTC	CAISQGFGQETQYF	.	TRBV10-3	TRBJ2-5	.
TGTGCCAGCAGCCAAGATTTTACTAGCGGGAGCCCGGGCGGGGAGCTGTTTTTT	CASSQDFTSGSPGGELFF	TRBD2	TRBV4-2	TRBJ2-2	.
TGTGCCAGCAGTTTACAGGGGGCTATTGGGGCCAACGTCCTGACTTTC	CASSLQGAIGANVLTF	TRBD1	TRBV28	TRBJ2-6	few
TGTGCCTGGAGTGTACTGGGCCCCATGGAGCAGTACTTC	CAWSVLGPMEQYF	.	TRBV30	TRBJ2-7	.
TGTGCCAGCAGCAAGGGAACAGGGTTTACTGAGCAGTTCTTC	CASSKGTGFTEQFF	.	TRBV21-1	TRBJ2-1	few
TGTGCCAGCAGTGCCGTTACGGGACTAGCGGGAGGGCCCGGGGAGCTGTTTTTT	CASSAVTGLAGGPGELFF	TRBD2	TRBV27	TRBJ2-2	.
TGTGCCAGCAGCTTAACCCCGGGATCCTCTGGAAACACCATATATTTT	CASSLTPGSSGNTIYF	.	TRBV7-8	TRBJ1-3	.
TGTGCCAGCCGAAGTGCTAGCGGAAGCTCCTACGAGCAGTACTTC	CASRSASGSSYEQYF	TRBD2	TRBV6-5	TRBJ2-7	.
TGTGCCAGCAGCTCCTCACAGGGGGCTTATACTGAAGCTTTCTTT	CASSSSQGAYTEAFF	TRBD1	TRBV27	TRBJ1-1	once
TGCGCCAGCAGCCTACTAATGACAGCTAACTATGGCTACACCTTC	CASSLLMTANYGYTF	.	TRBV5-1	TRBJ1-2	.
TGTGCCAGCAGCAAAGGGGGGACAGGGGCAAACTATGGCTACACCTTC	CASSKGGTGANYGYTF	TRBD1	TRBV7-6	TRBJ1-2	.
TGTGCCAGCAGCGCCCCACCCCTAAATTCGGGAGGAGATCTTCACTTC	CASSAPPLNSGGDLHF	TRBD2	TRBV14	TRBJ2-4	.
TGTGCCAGCAGCTTAGGGGTCGCGGGGAACTACAATGAGCAGTTCTTC	CASSLGVAGNYNEQFF	.	TRBV7-6	TRBJ2-1	.
TGTGCCAGCAGTGAAGGACAGGTAAATTCACCCCTCCACTTT	CASSEGQVNSPLHF	.	TRBV6-1	TRBJ1-6	.
TGCGCCAGCAGTGATGCGCCCCTACCCGGGCTAGCGAGGAGACCTTACACCGGGGAGCTGTTTTTT	CASSDAPLPGLARRPYTGELFF	.	TRBV10-1	TRBJ2-2	.
TGTGCCAGCAGACTACAAGCGGTTCAAGAGACCCAGTACTTC	CASRLQAVQETQYF	.	TRBV6-6	TRBJ2-5	.
TGTGCCAGCAGCTTTGTAAACAATGAGCAGTTCTTC	CASSFVNNEQFF	.	TRBV7-9	TRBJ2-1	.
TGTGCCAGTAGTATAGGGGGCAGGGTAACGGACACTGAAGCTTTCTTT	CASSIGGRVTDTEAFF	.	TRBV19	TRBJ1-1	once
TGTGCCAGCACCTCCGGGACTACGAACACCGGGGAGCTGTTTTTT	CASTSGTTNTGELFF	TRBD2	TRBV18	TRBJ2-2	.
TGTGCCAGCAAGTTAGCGGGGCAGACCACAGATACGCAGTATTTT	CASKLAGQTTDTQYF	TRBD2	TRBV11-2	TRBJ2-3	.
TGCGCCAGCAGCCAAGGGCGGATGAATCTTCAAGAGACCCAGTACTTC	CASSQGRMNLQETQYF	.	TRBV4-1	TRBJ2-5	.
TGTGCCTTGGAACTAGTATTGCGATTGGGCGAGCAGTACTTC	CALELVLRLGEQYF	.	TRBV30	TRBJ2-7	.
TGTGCCAGCAGCCCAACGGACTTCTCCTACGAGCAGTACTTC	CASSPTDFSYEQYF	.	TRBV5-6	TRBJ2-7	.
TGTGCCACCAGCAGTCAGGGAGGCAGCAATCAGCCCCAGCATTTT	CATSSQGGSNQPQHF	.	TRBV15	TRBJ1-5	.
TGTGCCAGCAGTTTCGCGCGGGAGTCGATTGAGCAGTACTTC	CASSFARESIEQYF	TRBD2	TRBV27	TRBJ2-7	.
TGTGCCAGCAGCGTAGGACAGCAAGAGACCCAGTACTTC	CASSVGQQETQYF	.	TRBV9	TRBJ2-5	few
TGCAGCGCGCTCAGGGGGATTAGGAAGTACTTC	CSALRGIRKYF	TRBD1	TRBV29-1	TRBJ2-7	.
TGTGCCAGCAGCTCAGTGACCGGACTTCAAGGTCAGCCCCAGCATTTT	CASSSVTGLQGQPQHF	.	TRBV7-2	TRBJ1-5	.
TGCACCAGCAGTCCCGGGACAGGGTGCTACGAGCAGTACTTC	CTSSPGTGCYEQYF	.	TRBV1	TRBJ2-7	.
TGCGCCAGCAGCATCCTGACAGGGGATAACACTGAAGCTTTCTTT	CASSILTGDNTEAFF	TRBD1	TRBV5-1	TRBJ1-1	.
TGTGCCAGCATCAAATTATTTCCGGGTCTTAAAGCCTACGAGCAGTACTTC	CASIKLFPGLKAYEQYF	.	TRBV11-3	TRBJ2-7	.
TGTGCCAGTACCGGTGCGGTAGCCAAAAACATTCAGTACTTC	CASTGAVAKNIQYF	.	TRBV19	TRBJ2-4	once
TGCGCCAGCAGTATCGGAGGATCCATCTACGAGCAGTACTTC	CASSIGGSIYEQYF	.	TRBV10-2	TRBJ2-7	once
TGTGCCAGCAGCCAAGAGGACAGGGGGAGGACTGAAGCTTTCTTT	CASSQEDRGRTEAFF	TRBD1	TRBV4-2	TRBJ1-1	.
TGTGCCAGCATGTCTAGCGGGAGCGGGTGGGAGACCCAGTACTTC	CASMSSGSGWETQYF	TRBD2	TRBV27	TRBJ2-5	.
TGCGCCAGCGAGCACAGGTGGGCAATAAACAATCAGCCCCAGCATTTT	CASEHRWAINNQPQHF	.	TRBV4-1	TRBJ1-5	.
TGTGCCAGCATGAGAGCGGGATCAAGCGAGCAGTTCTTC	CASMRAGSSEQFF	TRBD2	TRBV2	TRBJ2-1	.
TGTTCCAGCAGATCTTCGGGAGCGGACCTCAATGAGCAGTTCTTC	CSSRSSGADLNEQFF	.	TRBV7-9	TRBJ2-1	.
TGCGCCAGCAGCTTGGGACCTAGCGGGAGTCCAGATACGCAGTATTTT	CASSLGPSGSPDTQYF	TRBD2	TRBV5-1	TRBJ2-3	.
TGTGCCAGTACCCGGGGGAGCCGAGAGACCAATCAGCCCCAGCATTTT	CASTRGSRETNQPQHF	.	TRBV19	TRBJ1-5	.
TGTGCCAGCAGACCGGGACTAGCGGGAGGGGAGCAGTACTTC	CASRPGLAGGEQYF	TRBD2	TRBV28	TRBJ2-7	.
TGTGCCACCGAGGACAGGGGAAATAGCAATCAGCCCCAGCATTTT	CATEDRGNSNQPQHF	TRBD1	TRBV15	TRBJ1-5	once